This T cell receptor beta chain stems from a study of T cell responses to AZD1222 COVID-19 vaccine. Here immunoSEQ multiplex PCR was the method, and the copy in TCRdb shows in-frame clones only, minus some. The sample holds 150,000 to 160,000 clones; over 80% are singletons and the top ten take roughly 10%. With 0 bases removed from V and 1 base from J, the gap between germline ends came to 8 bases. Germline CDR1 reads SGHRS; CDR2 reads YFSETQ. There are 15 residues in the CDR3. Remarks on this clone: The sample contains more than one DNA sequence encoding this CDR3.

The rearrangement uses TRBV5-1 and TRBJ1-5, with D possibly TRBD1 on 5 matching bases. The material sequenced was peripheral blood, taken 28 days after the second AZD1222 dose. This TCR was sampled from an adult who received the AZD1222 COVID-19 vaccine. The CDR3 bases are TGCGCCAGCAGCTTGGAAGGGGTGAGCAATCAGCCCCAGCATTTT. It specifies CASSLEGVSNQPQHF.